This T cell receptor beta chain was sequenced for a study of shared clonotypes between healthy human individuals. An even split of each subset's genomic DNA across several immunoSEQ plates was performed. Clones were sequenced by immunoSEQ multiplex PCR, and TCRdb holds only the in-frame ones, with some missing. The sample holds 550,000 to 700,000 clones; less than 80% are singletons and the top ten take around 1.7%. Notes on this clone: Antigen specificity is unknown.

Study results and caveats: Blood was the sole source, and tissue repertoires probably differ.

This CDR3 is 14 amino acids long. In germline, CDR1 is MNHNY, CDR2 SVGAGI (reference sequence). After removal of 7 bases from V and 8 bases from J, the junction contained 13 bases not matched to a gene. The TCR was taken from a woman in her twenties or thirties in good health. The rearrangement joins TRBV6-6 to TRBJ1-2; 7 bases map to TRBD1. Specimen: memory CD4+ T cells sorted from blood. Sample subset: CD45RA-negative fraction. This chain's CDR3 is CASNPNQGDRGYTF. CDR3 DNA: TGTGCCAGCAACCCGAACCAGGGGGACCGGGGCTACACCTTC.